The T cell receptor (beta chain) under discussion was sequenced for a study of identical twins. TCRdb reanalysed the 5' RACE reads using MiXCR and keeps one entry per CDR3 protein. The table records about 1.7 million distinct CDR3 sequences, roughly 35% of them present only once. Germline CDR1 and CDR2: DFQATT and SNEGSKA (reference sequence). The CDR3 runs 14 residues. Trimming at V came to 5 bases and at J to 0 bases, leaving 3 bases not matched to a gene. Sequencing was performed on cord blood. This receptor was taken from a newborn girl in good health. V is TRBV20-1 and J is TRBJ2-4; TRBD1 matches 8 bases. Here the CDR3 DNA reads TGCAGTGCTCAGACAGGGGCAGCCAAAAACATTCAGTACTTC. Its protein is CSAQTGAAKNIQYF.